The clone carrying this T cell receptor beta chain has a count of ten or more. Its antigen is not identified. This sample is part of a study of T cell responses to AZD1222 COVID-19 vaccine. Study-level information: Pooled together were second doses at about 4 or about 12 weeks.

V lost 0 bases and J 9 bases, leaving 7 bases between the germline ends. The CDR3 loop spans 13 amino acids. Germline V gene sequence: CDR1 SGDLS, CDR2 YYNGEE. The repertoire was sequenced with immunoSEQ multiplex PCR; TCRdb's copy has only in-frame clones and lacks some. Altogether roughly 66,000 clones are present, 65% to 85% being singletons, with the ten largest covering under 8%. General study findings and limits: With two AZD1222 doses given, Spike-specific TCR breadth and depth both rose. Donor demographics were predominantly white British with a female majority; clonal diversity may be underestimated. At study baseline, merely six AZD1222 recipients were seropositive.

The receptor was isolated from an adult in good health. The sample consisted of peripheral blood, taken on day 0 of AZD1222 vaccination. This chain links TRBV9 with TRBJ1-6; no reliable D call. In DNA form, the CDR3 reads TGTGCCAGCAGCGTAGGGGCAGGTTCACCCCTCCACTTT. Translated, it gives CASSVGAGSPLHF.